One sample yielded the 24 T cell receptor beta chains listed below, sequenced in a study of PD-1 blockade in classical Hodgkin lymphoma. Some clones are missing from TCRdb's copy, which holds only in-frame ones; the method was immunoSEQ multiplex PCR. The sample yields about 100,000 clones, 75% to 90% seen once. Exposure to brentuximab vedotin varied, and each patient had relapsed following autologous stem cell transplantation. The input for sequencing was peripheral blood mononuclear cells (PBMCs), taken before the second cycle of nivolumab. Every receptor here comes from a human donor with classical Hodgkin lymphoma.

The V call is TRBV5-1, the J call TRBJ2-2, with a weak D call TRBD2 (6 bases). The CDR3 has 15 residues. V lost 2 bases and J lost 3, with 11 bases in between. Germline CDR1 is SGHRS and CDR2 is YFSETQ. The CDR3 sequence is CASSFSGTYTGELFF. CDR3 DNA sequence: TGCGCCAGCAGCTTCTCAGGGACTTACACCGGGGAGCTGTTTTTT.

The V and J genes are TRBV7-8 and TRBJ2-2; D possibly uses TRBD1 or TRBD2 (6 bases each). Germline CDR1 and CDR2: SGHVS and FQNEAQ. Trimming took off 5 bases at V and 7 bases at J, with 17 bases between the two ends. The CDR3 sequence is 15 residues long. In DNA form, the CDR3 reads TGTGCCAGCAGCGGGGGGCCCCTTGGTGGCGGGGAGCTGTTTTTT. Its protein product is CASSGGPLGGGELFF.

The CDR3 loop reads CASSWTNTDTQYF. The CDR3 nucleotides are TGTGCCAGCAGTTGGACTAACACAGATACGCAGTATTTT. The gene calls are TRBV6-5 and TRBJ2-3; weak D call: TRBD2 (6 bases). The CDR3 has 13 amino acids. CDR1 is MNHEY, CDR2 SVGAGI, per germline. The V and J ends lost 4 bases and 2 bases respectively, with 7 bases between them.

This chain uses TRBV30 with TRBJ2-5, with D unresolved. The V end was cut by 0 bases, the J end by 1 base, with 6 bases between. CDR3 size: 13 residues. CDR1 is GTSNPN, CDR2 SVGIG, per germline (reference sequence). The DNA for the CDR3 is TGTGCCTGGAGTGTCGCCGCCCAAGAGACCCAGTACTTC. As protein: CAWSVAAQETQYF. The entire variable domain, with the rest obtained from reference TRBV30 and TRBJ2-5, is as follows: SQTIHQWPATLVQPVGSPLSLECTVEGTSNPNLYWYRQAAGRGLQLLFYSVGIGQISSEVPQNLSASRPQDRQFILSSKKLLLSDSGFYLCAWSVAAQETQYFGPGTRLLVL.

CDR3 nucleotide sequence: TGTGCCAGCAGTTATTCTAGTAGCAATGAGCAGTTCTTC. Translation gives CASSYSSSNEQFF. This chain uses TRBV6-5 with TRBJ2-1; no reliable D call. This CDR3 spans 13 amino acids. Trimming took 3 bases from V and 6 from J, leaving 9 bases between them. Germline CDR1 reads MNHEY; CDR2 reads SVGAGI.

The rearrangement joins TRBV30 to TRBJ1-4, with D perhaps TRBD1 (5 bases). Per germline, CDR1 GTSNPN and CDR2 SVGIG (reference sequence). Deletions cut 4 bases from V and 4 bases from J, with 13 bases between. The CDR3 spans 14 residues. The CDR3, as DNA: TGTGCCTGGAAGAGGTGGGGGGGTAATGAAAAACTGTTTTTT. It is translated as CAWKRWGGNEKLFF.

The chain uses TRBV6-4 and TRBJ2-4, with TRBD2 matching over 9 bases. Germline values: CDR1 MRHNA, CDR2 SNTAGT. J was trimmed by 6 bases and V by 0 bases; bases with no gene match: 3. The CDR3 loop spans 15 amino acids. CDR3: CASSDSSGGTNIQYF. In DNA, the CDR3 is TGTGCCAGCAGTGACTCAAGCGGGGGGACAAACATTCAGTACTTC.

This chain uses TRBV6-6 with TRBJ2-7, with TRBD1 matching over 10 bases. Germline assignment: CDR1 MNHNY and CDR2 SVGAGI (reference sequence). After removal of 6 bases from V and 6 bases from J, the junction contained 11 bases not matched to a gene. The CDR3 extends over 15 amino acids. CDR3 bases: TGTGCCAGCAGACCTCCGGGACAGGGGACCAGCGAGCAGTACTTC. Translated: CASRPPGQGTSEQYF.

Only a few counts were recorded for this clone. The CDR3 region is CAWSVAAGEDTQYF. DNA of the CDR3: TGTGCCTGGAGTGTGGCGGCCGGGGAAGATACGCAGTATTTT. The chain carries TRBV30 and TRBJ2-3, with D possibly TRBD2 on 5 matching bases. Germline CDR1 is GTSNPN and CDR2 is SVGIG (reference sequence). V lost 0 bases, J lost 5 bases, and 12 bases lay in between. CDR3 size: 14 residues.

The rearrangement joins TRBV2 to TRBJ1-6; D ambiguous. Trimming left V 1 base short and J 4 bases short, with 17 bases between. The CDR3 length is 18 residues. Germline CDR1 is SNHLY and CDR2 is FYNNEI. This CDR3 is CASSEERLEAEYNSPLHF. CDR3 in DNA: TGTGCCAGCAGTGAAGAAAGGTTGGAAGCGGAATATAATTCACCCCTCCACTTT.

CDR3: CASSAPGRSYGYTF. CDR3 bases: TGTGCCAGCAGCGCCCCGGGACGCTCATATGGCTACACCTTC. V and J are TRBV13 and TRBJ1-2; perhaps TRBD1 as D (5 bases). Trimming shortened V by 5 bases and J by 5 bases, and 15 bases separated the two germline ends. The CDR3 loop spans 14 amino acids. CDR1 and CDR2 (germline): PRHDT, FYEKMQ (reference sequence).

The chain combines TRBV2 with TRBJ2-7; TRBD1 might be the D (5 bases). The germline V gene encodes CDR1 SNHLY and CDR2 FYNNEI. Trimming took 3 bases from V and 2 from J, leaving 8 bases between them. CDR3 length: 13 amino acids. CDR3 residues: CASSEDTAYEQYF. The CDR3 DNA follows: TGTGCCAGCAGTGAGGACACGGCCTACGAGCAGTACTTC.

This chain joins TRBV5-4 and TRBJ1-6; 7 bases match TRBD1. V lost 0 bases to trimming and J lost 12 bases; unmatched junction nucleotides: 12. In germline, CDR1 is SGHNT, CDR2 YYREEE (reference sequence). The CDR3 totals 16 residues. CDR3 residues: CASSLGAGDSLQPLHF. The CDR3 coding sequence is TGTGCCAGCAGCTTGGGAGCGGGGGACAGCCTGCAACCCCTCCACTTT.

This clone came up a few times. The rearrangement uses TRBV4-2 and TRBJ1-1; 7 nucleotides line up with TRBD1. This CDR3 is built from 14 residues. From germline, CDR1 is LGHNA and CDR2 YNFKEQ. Germline trimming cut 8 bases from V and 9 bases from J; bases unmatched to any gene: 15. This CDR3 is CASGDPGQYSQAFF. The CDR3, as DNA: TGTGCCAGCGGGGATCCGGGACAGTATAGCCAAGCTTTCTTT.

The chain joins TRBV12-5 to TRBJ1-3; TRBD1 aligns across 10 bases. V was pared by 6 bases and J by 0 bases, with 11 bases of the junction left unmatched. This CDR3 has 18 amino acids. Germline CDR1 LGHNT, CDR2 FRNRAP. CDR3 sequence reads: CASGVGTGDGVSGNTIYF. Written as DNA, the CDR3 is TGTGCTAGTGGCGTCGGGACAGGGGATGGGGTCTCTGGAAACACCATATATTTT.

The chain joins TRBV11-3 to TRBJ2-1; 9 bases fit TRBD2. The CDR3 loop spans 14 amino acids. J lost 5 bases, V lost 6 bases, and 5 bases had no gene match. CDR1 SGHNT and CDR2 YENEEA come from the germline V gene. CDR3 sequence reads: CASSAGGAHNEQFF. The DNA of the CDR3 is TGTGCCAGCAGTGCGGGGGGGGCCCACAATGAGCAGTTCTTC.

The chain employs TRBV6-1 and TRBJ2-7; 9 positions agree with TRBD1. Trimming took 7 bases from V and 2 from J; bases not matched to a gene: 6. This CDR3 is built from 14 residues. CDR1 is MNHNS, CDR2 SASEGT, per germline. The DNA for the CDR3 is TGTGCCAGCATCAGGACAGGGGAGACCTACGAGCAGTACTTC. This codes for CASIRTGETYEQYF.

The CDR3 bases are TGCGCCAGCAGCCCCCAACAGGGGGCTTTGACTGAAGCTTTCTTT. Encoded protein: CASSPQQGALTEAFF. The V call is TRBV5-1, the J call TRBJ1-1; 9 bases match TRBD1. This CDR3 is 15 amino acids long. V trimming: 4 bases; J trimming: 5 bases; junction bases outside the gene matches: 9. The germline gives CDR1 SGHRS, CDR2 YFSETQ. The full variable domain, its missing parts supplied by reference TRBV5-1 and TRBJ1-1, is KAGVTQTPRYLIKTRGQQVTLSCSPISGHRSVSWYQQTPGQGLQFLFEYFSETQRNKGNFPGRFSGRQFSNSRSEMNVSTLELGDSALYLCASSPQQGALTEAFFGQGTRLTVV.

The gene calls are TRBV18 and TRBJ1-4; D call uncertain. The CDR3 length is 15 residues. Germline V gives CDR1 KGHSH, CDR2 LQKENI. V shed 5 bases and J shed 0 bases, with 10 bases lying between them. The CDR3 sequence is CASSITPSTNEKLFF. Here the CDR3 DNA reads TGTGCCAGCTCAATTACACCCTCAACTAATGAAAAACTGTTTTTT.

The chain employs TRBV19 and TRBJ1-2, with TRBD1 matching over 7 bases. Per the germline V gene, CDR1 is LNHDA and CDR2 is SQIVND (reference sequence). J gave up 6 bases and V 6 bases, and 13 bases lay outside the gene matches. This CDR3 spans 15 amino acids. CDR3 nucleotide sequence: TGTGCCAGTAGGGACAGGTCGATTACGTTCCATGGCTACACCTTC. Translated, it gives CASRDRSITFHGYTF.

In nucleotides, the CDR3 is TGTGCCAGCAGCCCGTTGAGTGAGGGGGTCATCACAGATACGCAGTATTTT. It encodes CASSPLSEGVITDTQYF. The rearrangement uses TRBV7-9 and TRBJ2-3, with D perhaps matching TRBD1 (6 bases). Germline V gives CDR1 SEHNR, CDR2 FQNEAQ (reference sequence). V was cut by 5 bases and J by 2 bases, with 20 bases left in between. The CDR3 loop spans 17 amino acids.

The V and J genes are TRBV9 and TRBJ1-1; 7 bases map to TRBD1. CDR1 and CDR2 from the germline V gene are SGDLS and YYNGEE. V was clipped by 4 bases and J by 1 base; unmatched bases: 10. The CDR3 has 16 amino acids. CDR3 bases: TGTGCCAGCAGCCCCGGAGACAGGGCCCCGAACACTGAAGCTTTCTTT. This sequence encodes CASSPGDRAPNTEAFF.

The V and J genes are TRBV19 and TRBJ2-7; either TRBD1 or TRBD2 may fit D (7 bases each). Germline V gene data show CDR1 as LNHDA and CDR2 as SQIVND (reference sequence). The CDR3 sequence is 16 residues long. V gave up 5 bases and J gave up 2 bases, with 19 bases separating them. The CDR3 protein is CASSPTRGGVPYEQYF. CDR3 DNA sequence: TGTGCCAGTAGTCCCACCAGGGGGGGCGTCCCCTACGAGCAGTACTTC. Filled out from reference TRBV19 and TRBJ2-7, the complete variable domain reads DGGITQSPKYLFRKEGQNVTLSCEQNLNHDAMYWYRQDPGQGLRLIYYSQIVNDFQKGDIAEGYSVSREKKESFPLTVTSAQKNPTAFYLCASSPTRGGVPYEQYFGPGTRLTVT.

The J gene is TRBJ1-1, the V gene TRBV9; D is possibly TRBD1 (6 bases). The CDR3 is made up of 12 amino acids. The germline V gene has CDR1 SGDLS and CDR2 YYNGEE. V was trimmed by 4 bases and J by 11 bases, leaving 15 bases between them. The CDR3 is CASSQSGTRAFF. CDR3 coding DNA: TGTGCCAGCAGCCAATCCGGGACACGGGCTTTCTTT.